The following is a T cell receptor (beta chain) sequence with its context. Its recognized antigen is unknown. The input lacks base qualities; no much larger clone sits a single base away. TCR CDR3 regions were amplified from genomic DNA by multiplex PCR using the deep immunoSEQ assay. Genomic DNA extracted from each cell subset was distributed evenly over all wells of several immunoSEQ 96-well plates, and each plate served as one replicate. For sorted subsets, each replicate PCR was loaded with 200 ng genomic DNA, equivalent to approximately 27,000 T cell genomes. The purified libraries were quantified using a Qubit 3.0 fluorometer, sized with a Bioanalyzer 2100, and then quantified again using the KAPA Library Quantification kit. Every immunoSEQ 96-well plate was sequenced on a dedicated single-read 150-cycle Illumina NextSeq 550 flow cell. For the original study's pipeline: Because the immunoSEQ output held only junctional sequences and lacked quality scores, the filtering could not match the filtering applied to full-length reads. To assign V/J genes and CDR3, sequences were annotated using PyIR, a Python wrapper for IgBLAST v1.9, with IMGT germline references. Reads with weak V/J assignments (E-value above 1e-6), missing CDR3, stop codons, out-of-frame junctions, or ambiguous translated residues were removed. V3J clonotypes were defined as sequences sharing an identical inferred V gene, J gene, and CDR3 amino acid sequence. The percentage overlap between two repertoires was calculated by dividing the number of shared unique clonotypes by the size of the smaller repertoire. RTK rarefaction, the Chao1 estimator, and Recon v2.1 estimates of unobserved clonotypes were used to assess repertoire richness. Generation probabilities for all TCRbeta clonotypes obtained by the gDNA method from a handful of donors were computed using OLGA. In TCRdb, the immuneACCESS table is reduced to in-frame sequences with V and J assigned. These tables do not hold every clone; where another copy was compared, an unresolved V gene accounts for under half, and the others remain unexplained. D and trimming were read from the DNA, whereas the V and J calls and clone size are those reported in that table. For this sample the table gives 550,000 to 800,000 clones, of which 90% were detected only once. Roughly 36% of the sample is in the top ten clones.

The donors were healthy, HIV-negative adults who had no recently reported acute infections or vaccinations. Only Caucasian adults living in Nashville, Tennessee, USA were represented among the donors. CD8 memory samples were composed of magnetically selected CD45RO+ cells combined with CCR7-negative CD45RA+ effector memory (TemRA) cells. Blood was obtained by leukapheresis, after which PBMCs were separated by Ficoll-Histopaque density gradient centrifugation and cryopreserved in liquid nitrogen vapor phase. Analytical flow cytometry was used to check the purity and quantity of every magnetically sorted T cell population. Genomic DNA was isolated from every sorted fraction and measured by UV absorbance on a Nanodrop 2000c. From the cysteine through the phenylalanine, the CDR3 covers 14 amino acids. Only CDR3 DNA is held: 42 bases, read in frame from base 1. Relative to germline, V is missing 6 bases and J is missing 5 bases, with 6 bases of the junction outside any gene match. The CDR1 and CDR2 encoded by the germline V gene (reference sequence) are MNHEY and SMNVEV.

The sample is drawn from a study of shared clonotypes between healthy human individuals (TCRdb year 2020). Study-level background: A couple of women and three men aged 18 to 49 years were included in the cohort. Per donor, three plates each were used for CD4 naive and CD4 memory, two for CD8 naive, and one for CD8 memory. Blood TCR repertoires of roughly five healthy adults were deeply sequenced to estimate repertoire size and the extent of clonotype sharing between individuals. Different laboratories and diverse techniques were used to prepare libraries and sequence TCR repertoires, to increase sequencing depth and limit assay-specific biases. Between about 0.8 and 9 billion PBMCs per donor were obtained by leukapheresis. Overall study results and their limits: Because the study included only a small number of donors, the genetic and exposure-history diversity represented was limited. Compared with non-shared clonotypes, the clonotypes found in all four sorted-subset donors had higher generation probabilities. Estimated clonotype richness was generally larger for naive than for memory subsets. Incomplete sequencing was indicated by rarefaction of sorted-subset datasets, despite the large sequencing depth. When several donors were compared, the shared fraction of clonotypes was 5% to 6.5% for naive CD4, less than 4% for naive CD8, roughly 2.3% for memory CD4, and 0.35% to 0.4% for memory CD8. Sampling was restricted to blood, and TCR repertoires in tissues likely differ from the TCR repertoires found in blood. Pairwise subsampling indicated that sequencing depth was expected to affect the degree of clonotype sharing among donors.

Recombination linked TRBV27 to TRBJ2-1, with 8 central nucleotides matching TRBD2. The receptor comes from a man aged 18 to 30 in good health. Some clones in this sample may be carry-over from other donors' samples. The sequencing input was memory CD8+ T cells from PBMCs. The sample's cell subset or site, from its label and the paper: CD45RO+ cells pooled with CCR7-negative TemRA cells. The CDR3 reads CASRQRELNNEQFF. The nucleotides are TGTGCCAGCAGACAGCGGGAGCTTAACAATGAGCAGTTCTTC.